The sequence of this TCR beta chain was determined in a study of TIL therapy for anti-PD-1-resistant metastatic lung cancer (dated by TCRdb to the early 2020s). Looking at the study overall: Tumors were harvested prior to any PD-1/PD-L1 blockade, after which nivolumab was administered to patients, and lymphodepletion, expanded TIL infusion and IL-2 were given to patients who progressed. Across the cohort, whole-exome sequencing showed a median non-synonymous tumor mutation burden of approximately 1.5 mutations per megabase. The cohort was composed predominantly of lung adenocarcinoma, with a few EGFR-mutant and two ALK-rearranged tumors included, and half of patients were identified as current or former smokers. T cell receptor beta sequencing of tumor and peripheral blood was used to follow clonotypes across the tumor, the expanded TIL product and serial blood samples. Enrolled patients had a median age of about 50 years (range roughly 38-75) and a median tumor PD-L1 proportion score of less than 7%. Broad study findings and their caveats: The study protocol defined all tumor marker inferences as exploratory. The cohort was highly selected, with more treatment-naive, never-smoker and oncogene-addicted patients than typical, limiting generalizability. Clonotypes from the infused TIL partially replaced the baseline peripheral repertoire and then declined over months, and persistence showed no apparent association with response.

CDR1 and CDR2 (SGDLS, YYNGEE) derive from the germline V gene. V gives up 0 bases and J gives up 4 bases, and the segment between their germline ends measures 7 bases. The CDR3 covers 13 residues, taking in both the cysteine and the phenylalanine. This entry keeps only the CDR3 DNA: 39 bases, framed from base 1. The time point label here, explained by the study, means: pre-treatment sample, taken before nivolumab and TIL therapy. Adults with stage 4 NSCLC were enrolled in a dual-center phase I trial from 2017 to early 2020. The samples were drawn from an open-label, single-arm phase I trial testing tumor-infiltrating lymphocyte therapy combined with nivolumab in advanced non-small cell lung cancer. Blood mononuclear cells were isolated from EDTA tubes by Ficoll gradient and were snap-frozen as pellets, and DNA was extracted with a Qiagen mini-prep kit. In its sample, this clone was seen once. No antigen is known for it. No base quality values were provided; no much bigger clone lies one nucleotide off.

The immunoSEQ v3 hsTCRB kit was used to amplify TCR beta CDR3 regions from genomic DNA through bias-controlled multiplex PCR. An Illumina NextSeq 500 was used to sequence the TCR libraries, reaching around 2 million read pairs at survey level or roughly 4.5-6 million at deep level. The original pipeline was this. V, D and J genes were assigned, non-productive sequences were removed, and clonality was reported by immunoSEQ Analyzer software. To compare repertoires between infused TIL and blood, productive Simpson clonality was used along with the Morisita overlap index of productive TRB rearrangements. Absolute clonotype counts in blood were estimated by multiplying the lymphocyte count by the CD3+ fraction and by the productive frequency of the clone. Held by TCRdb, this immuneACCESS table contains in-frame sequences only and omits some clones. Under half of the omission traces to an unresolved V gene where checked; the cause of the rest is unknown. D and trimming come from the DNA, and the V and J calls and clone size come from that table. The sample profile shows tens of thousands of clones; around 87% of them were found once. The top ten hold 2.5% to 3% of the sample.

The sequence was obtained from a person aged 25 to 85 with non-small cell lung cancer. Here the chain combines TRBV9 and TRBJ1-1; confidence is insufficient to name the D gene. This specimen consisted of blood, obtained at baseline. The CDR3 amino acid sequence is: CASSVGGSTEAFF. The nucleotide sequence is TGTGCCAGCAGCGTAGGTGGGAGCACTGAAGCTTTCTTT.